These 12 T cell receptor beta chains originate from one sample sequenced in a study of technical replicates of blood from a few donors. Data came from immunoSEQ multiplex PCR; TCRdb stores just in-frame clones and leaves some out. The table includes about 61,000 clones, around 97% detected once. The sample was T cells isolated from PBMCs. The source of these receptors is a human donor in good health.

J is TRBJ2-7 and V is TRBV5-4; possibly TRBD2 for D (5 bases). This CDR3 region has 12 residues. V lost 4 bases and J 6 bases, leaving 11 bases between the germline ends. In germline, CDR1 is SGHNT, CDR2 YYREEE (reference sequence). For the CDR3, the DNA is TGTGCCAGCAGCCCGGCGGCGGGCGAGCAGTACTTC. Translation: CASSPAAGEQYF. The complete variable domain, with remaining parts taken from reference TRBV5-4 and TRBJ2-7, reads ETGVTQSPTHLIKTRGQQVTLRCSSQSGHNTVSWYQQALGQGPQFIFQYYREEENGRGNFPPRFSGLQFPNYSSELNVNALELDDSALYLCASSPAAGEQYFGPGTRLTVT.

This chain connects TRBV4-1 to TRBJ2-5, with a tentative D call TRBD1 (5 bases). Judging by the DNA end, TRBJ2-7 fits better; the J call may be wrong. Germline loops: CDR1 MGHRA, CDR2 YSYEKL. CDR3 length: 15 amino acids. The chain's CDR3 is CASSQEFVRVYEQYF. In nucleotides, the CDR3 is TGCGCCAGCAGCCAAGAGTTTGTCAGGGTATACGAGCAGTACTTC.

In the case of this clone: Other DNA sequences of this sample code for an identical CDR3. The chain carries TRBV18 and TRBJ2-5; 9 bases fit TRBD1. Germline V gives CDR1 KGHSH, CDR2 LQKENI. The V gene end was trimmed by 3 bases and the J gene end by 5 bases; junction bases not matched to a gene: 4. There are 14 residues in the CDR3. As DNA, the CDR3 is TGTGCCAGCTCACCTACAGGGGGCCAGGAGACCCAGTACTTC. Residues: CASSPTGGQETQYF.

V and J are TRBV2 and TRBJ2-1; TRBD1 agrees at 11 bases. V shed 4 bases, J shed 3 bases, and the junction held 2 bases outside the gene matches. Germline CDR1 reads SNHLY; CDR2 reads FYNNEI. This CDR3 spans 15 amino acids. The CDR3 reads CASSGGTGGYNEQFF. The DNA for the CDR3 is TGTGCCAGCAGTGGGGGGACAGGGGGCTACAATGAGCAGTTCTTC. The variable domain in full, with the rest retrieved from reference TRBV2 and TRBJ2-1, is EPEVTQTPSHQVTQMGQEVILRCVPISNHLYFYWYRQILGQKVEFLVSFYNNEISEKSEIFDDQFSVERPDGSNFTLKIRSTKLEDSAMYFCASSGGTGGYNEQFFGPGTRLTVL.

The chain combines TRBV28 with TRBJ2-7; 9 bases map to TRBD1. This CDR3 has 12 residues. Per the germline V gene, CDR1 is MDHEN and CDR2 is SYDVKM. V lost 2 bases, J lost 12 bases, and 5 bases stayed unmatched. CDR3: CASSLGGTGTYF. DNA for the CDR3: TGTGCCAGCAGTTTAGGGGGGACAGGGACGTACTTC.

The chain employs TRBV18 and TRBJ2-7; TRBD1 matches at 8 bases. V shed 6 bases and J 5 bases; nucleotides not matched to a gene: 9. CDR1 and CDR2 from the germline V gene are KGHSH and LQKENI. CDR3 length: 14 amino acids. CDR3 sequence reads: CASSPGQGSHEQYF. DNA for the CDR3: TGTGCCAGCTCCCCCGGACAGGGTTCTCACGAGCAGTACTTC. The complete variable domain, with remaining parts taken from reference TRBV18 and TRBJ2-7, reads NAGVMQNPRHLVRRRGQEARLRCSPMKGHSHVYWYRQLPEEGLKFMVYLQKENIIDESGMPKERFSAEFPKEGPSILRIQQVVRGDSAAYFCASSPGQGSHEQYFGPGTRLTVT.

The rearrangement joins TRBV5-4 to TRBJ2-1; 13 nucleotides match TRBD2. Trimming at V came to 7 bases and at J to 4 bases, leaving 2 bases not matched to a gene. Germline V gene lookup returns CDR1 SGHNT and CDR2 YYREEE (reference sequence). This CDR3 is 14 amino acids long. CDR3 in DNA: TGTGCCAGCGAACTAGCGGGAGGGTACAATGAGCAGTTCTTC. Encoded protein: CASELAGGYNEQFF.

This rearrangement joins TRBV5-1 to TRBJ2-3; 8 bases match TRBD2. The CDR3 consists of 13 residues. Germline CDR1 and CDR2: SGHRS and YFSETQ. V trimming: 4 bases; J trimming: 6 bases; junction bases outside the gene matches: 4. As DNA, the CDR3 is TGCGCCAGCAGCGGCGGGGGGCTCGATACGCAGTATTTT. This sequence encodes CASSGGGLDTQYF. The entire variable domain, with the rest obtained from reference TRBV5-1 and TRBJ2-3, is as follows: KAGVTQTPRYLIKTRGQQVTLSCSPISGHRSVSWYQQTPGQGLQFLFEYFSETQRNKGNFPGRFSGRQFSNSRSEMNVSTLELGDSALYLCASSGGGLDTQYFGPGTRLTVL.

The genes are TRBV27 and TRBJ2-7, with TRBD2 identical over 8 bases. The CDR3 is 16 amino acids. V lost 5 bases, J lost 0 bases, and 9 bases stayed unmatched. Germline V CDR1 and CDR2: MNHEY, SMNVEV (reference sequence). The CDR3 coding sequence is TGTGCCAGCAGTGATTTTGGCCGGGGGGGCTCCTACGAGCAGTACTTC. This translates into CASSDFGRGGSYEQYF.

This clone was observed a handful of times. The DNA for the CDR3 is TGTGCCAGCAGTGAGACAGATAATTCACCCCTCCACTTT. Amino acid sequence: CASSETDNSPLHF. This sequence joins TRBV2 and TRBJ1-6; a weak D match, TRBD1 (5 bases). V lost 3 bases and J 5 bases, leaving 5 bases between the germline ends. The CDR3 sequence is 13 residues long. Germline loops: CDR1 SNHLY, CDR2 FYNNEI.

The chain's CDR3 is CASSSYYEQYF. The CDR3 DNA is TGTGCCAGCAGTTCCTATTACGAGCAGTACTTC. V usage is TRBV2 and J usage is TRBJ2-7; no definite D call. Germline V gives CDR1 SNHLY, CDR2 FYNNEI. V was cut by 5 bases and J by 4 bases, with 6 bases left in between. This CDR3 has 11 amino acids.

The chain has TRBV6-5 and TRBJ2-2, with a possible D match to TRBD2 (5 bases). This CDR3 has 13 residues. The germline V gene encodes CDR1 MNHEY and CDR2 SVGAGI. The V and J ends lost 7 bases and 1 base respectively, with 7 bases between them. For the CDR3, the DNA is TGTGCCAGCATAGAGGGGAACACCGGGGAGCTGTTTTTT. Translated: CASIEGNTGELFF.